This T cell receptor (beta chain) stems from a study of blood T cell repertoires in COVID-19. TCRdb keeps only in-frame clones here, not all; method: immunoSEQ multiplex PCR. The sample carries roughly 270,000 clones, approximately 88% recorded once. CDR3 length: 15 amino acids. Germline V gene lookup returns CDR1 LGHNA and CDR2 YNFKEQ. V lost 2 bases, J lost 4 bases, and 2 bases stayed unmatched. The receptor was derived from a man between 18 and 35 years old with active or convalescent COVID-19. The specimen sequenced was peripheral blood. V and J are TRBV4-2 and TRBJ2-1, with TRBD2 identical over 10 bases. CDR3 nucleotide sequence: TGTGCCAGCAGCCAAACGACTAGCGGGTACAATGAGCAGTTCTTC. Translating gives CASSQTTSGYNEQFF.